The entry that follows covers one T cell receptor (beta chain) sequence. This clonotype was observed at least ten times. Its antigen specificity is not known. The input lacks base qualities; no much larger clone sits a single base away. This entry is derived from a study of spatial heterogeneity in lung cancer (dated by TCRdb to about 2019). Notes on the research overall: Donors were some 70 patients with early-stage, untreated non-small cell lung cancer from the lung TRACERx cohort. Follow-up PBMC samples were sequenced whenever available, with a median time to follow-up of about 24 months after resection. More beta-chain than alpha-chain transcripts were consistently detected, likely reflecting higher beta-chain transcript abundance. In the raw uncorrected reads, each unique combination of TCR and UMI appeared on average more than ten times. In non-small cell lung cancer, the study quantitatively compared TCR alpha and beta repertoires across several tumor regions, matched nontumor lung, and blood. The study linked features of the TCR repertoire to counts of nonsynonymous mutations, which were determined by whole-exome sequencing of tumor tissue. Both alpha and beta chains were TCR-sequenced in samples taken at surgery, namely 220 tumor regions, approximately 63 matched nontumor lung samples and 45 to 60 PBMC samples.

What the authors observed across the whole study: Confirming at a functional level the hypothesis that regional TCRs recognize regional mutations was considered to require additional single-cell paired TCR alpha and beta sequencing. Only 13 to 15 patients were included in comparisons of baseline and follow-up blood repertoires. Ubiquitous expanded tumor TCRs were detected in blood more often at tumor resection than at routine follow-up.

The time point label for this specimen denotes: blood at routine non-recurrence follow-up after resection. TCR sequencing used whole RNA extracted from tumor and nontumor lung tissue, or from cryopreserved PBMC samples, without cell sorting. Only patients with enough RNA available from two or more tumor regions were chosen for TCR sequencing. Receptor amplification or capture employed 5' RACE. TCRdb lists the instrument as NextSeq 500. In the TCR library protocol, a unique molecular identifier was attached to each TCR cDNA molecule so that PCR and sequencing errors could be corrected. Under the source paper's analysis protocol: TCR identification, UMI-based error correction and CDR3 extraction were performed with Decombinator tools. TCRs above a frequency of 2 per 1,000, corresponding to the top 1% of the tumor frequency distribution, were defined as expanded. Renyi diversity was computed with the R vegan package after each repertoire had been subsampled 100 times to 5,000 TCRs. CDR3 similarity networks were constructed using string-kernel similarity of amino acid triplets, with links drawn between CDR3s whose pairwise similarity was above 0.82. TCRdb reran the public reads through fastp at Q25 and MiXCR, keeping productive beta chains. Here each entry gathers all rows of one CDR3 protein and keeps the most common genes and DNA. The authors' filters were not applied to this entry. The sample has some 35,000 distinct CDR3 sequences on record, more than 6.5% of them singletons. 9.4% of the sample belongs to the ten largest clones.

V is cut by 4 bases and J by 3 bases, and the space between the germline ends is 15 bases. Looking up the germline V gene yields CDR1 SGHVS and CDR2 FQNEAQ. From the cysteine up to the phenylalanine, the CDR3 has a length of 15 residues. Left in the record is the CDR3 DNA by itself, 45 bases read in frame from the first base. This receptor was obtained from a male donor with early-stage non-small cell lung cancer. The chain is encoded by TRBV7-8 joined to TRBJ1-2, with the D gene call left open. Specimen: PBMCs, collected at follow-up. Here is the DNA: TGTGCCAGCAGCTATAAAGACACAGCTGACTATGGCTACACCTTC. Translation gives CASSYKDTADYGYTF.